The next 20 T cell receptor beta chains were all read from a single sample in a study of blood T cells in healthy people across ages. PCR was performed a second time for about 7 to 11 cycles using a sample-barcoded 5' primer and a J-beta primer mix. TCRdb fed the 5' RACE reads into MiXCR, producing one record per CDR3 protein. The sample contains about 640,000 distinct CDR3 sequences, around 54% of which appear only once. Sequenced material: blood. The receptors were gathered from a man between 60 and 75 years old in good health.

This chain joins TRBV20-1 and TRBJ1-2; D remains unclear. CDR1 and CDR2 (germline): DFQATT, SNEGSKA (reference sequence). The CDR3 spans 12 residues. V shed 3 bases and J shed 3 bases, with 8 bases lying between them. The CDR3 reads CSASRQDYGYTF. CDR3 nucleotides: TGCAGTGCTAGTAGGCAGGACTATGGCTACACCTTC.

The genes are TRBV3-1 and TRBJ2-5, with TRBD1 matching over 9 bases. This CDR3 is 14 amino acids long. V shed 4 bases and J 5 bases; nucleotides not matched to a gene: 5. Looked up from germline, CDR1 is LGHDT and CDR2 is YNNKEL (reference sequence). CDR3 protein: CASSRTGDQETQYF. The CDR3 DNA is TGTGCCAGCAGCCGGACAGGGGATCAGGAGACCCAGTACTTC.

This clonotype was counted a single time. The gene calls are TRBV2 and TRBJ1-1, with 8 positions matching TRBD1. CDR3 length: 14 residues. V shed 6 bases and J 1 base; nucleotides not matched to a gene: 4. Germline V CDR1 and CDR2: SNHLY, FYNNEI. The CDR3 protein is CASRYRGENTEAFF. The CDR3 coding sequence is TGTGCCAGCAGGTACAGGGGGGAGAACACTGAAGCTTTCTTT. Full variable domain (outside the CDR3, taken from reference TRBV2 and TRBJ1-1): EPEVTQTPSHQVTQMGQEVILRCVPISNHLYFYWYRQILGQKVEFLVSFYNNEISEKSEIFDDQFSVERPDGSNFTLKIRSTKLEDSAMYFCASRYRGENTEAFFGQGTRLTVV.

This clonotype showed up just a few times. The V call is TRBV5-4, the J call TRBJ2-1; TRBD1 matches at 7 bases. CDR3 length: 14 residues. Trimming cost V 5 bases and J 3 bases; bases outside gene matches: 5. Per germline, CDR1 SGHNT and CDR2 YYREEE (reference sequence). The CDR3 here is CASSQDRNYNEQFF. As DNA, the CDR3 is TGTGCCAGCAGTCAGGACAGGAACTACAATGAGCAGTTCTTC.

This clonotype has just a few counts. The V gene is TRBV5-4, the J gene TRBJ2-7; D is unresolved. The V end lost 4 bases, the J end lost 6 bases, and 17 bases lay between the germline ends. This CDR3 is 14 amino acids long. Germline CDR1 reads SGHNT; CDR2 reads YYREEE (reference sequence). The CDR3 bases are TGTGCCAGCAGCCCCGATCTGTGGGGTACCGAGCAGTACTTC. Translating it yields CASSPDLWGTEQYF.

This clonotype was seen a few times. This rearrangement joins TRBV29-1 to TRBJ1-5; no reliable D call. CDR3 length equals 12 residues. The germline V gene has CDR1 SQVTM and CDR2 ANQGSEA. Trimming removed 5 bases at V and 0 bases at J, with 5 bases between. The CDR3: CSVRTSNQPQHF. The CDR3 nucleotides are TGCAGCGTTCGAACTAGCAATCAGCCCCAGCATTTT.

The rearrangement joins TRBV7-2 to TRBJ2-7; 11 nucleotides line up with TRBD1. The CDR3 length is 15 residues. J lost 10 bases, V lost 2 bases, and 10 bases had no gene match. Germline V CDR1 and CDR2: SGHTA, FQGNSA. In nucleotides, the CDR3 is TGTGCCAGCAGCTTATCTGGACAGGGGGCGCGCGAACAGTACTTC. Its translation is CASSLSGQGAREQYF.

The sample holds a few counts of this clonotype. The rearrangement uses TRBV5-1 and TRBJ2-5; D ambiguous. The CDR3 covers 14 residues. Germline loops: CDR1 SGHRS, CDR2 YFSETQ. V gave up 6 bases and J gave up 2 bases, with 14 bases separating them. Written as DNA, the CDR3 is TGCGCCAGCATGACGGGTAGAGCGCAAGAGACCCAGTACTTC. Its translation is CASMTGRAQETQYF.

This clonotype was recorded a few times. The chain couples TRBV2 to TRBJ2-5, with D possibly TRBD1 on 5 matching bases. Germline CDR1 reads SNHLY; CDR2 reads FYNNEI. This CDR3 is built from 14 residues. V lost 5 bases and J lost 5, with 15 bases in between. The CDR3 here is CASSPTRKGETQYF. The CDR3 region has the DNA TGTGCCAGCAGTCCGACCAGGAAGGGGGAGACCCAGTACTTC.

Only a few counts were recorded for this clonotype. The J gene is TRBJ2-7, the V gene TRBV12-3 or TRBV12-4; no reliable D call. Trimming took 4 bases from V and 2 from J, leaving 9 bases between them. This CDR3 spans 13 amino acids. The CDR3 reads CASSSRGTYEQYF. The CDR3 DNA is TGTGCCAGCAGTTCCCGCGGCACCTACGAGCAGTACTTC.

In this sample, this clonotype turned up many times. A junction boundary mismatches the germline segment, possibly from a read error. The chain is built from TRBV12-3 or TRBV12-4 and TRBJ2-3; TRBD2 is a possible D gene (6 bases). The CDR3 is 14 amino acids. CDR3 nucleotides: TGTGCCAGCAGTTTTGGGGTGGGAGGAGATATGCAGTATTTT. Protein product: CASSFGVGGDMQYF.

This clonotype was detected a few times. The gene calls are TRBV12-3 or TRBV12-4 and TRBJ2-7, with D unresolved. The ends were cut back, 6 bases at V and 5 bases at J, with 11 bases in the middle. The length of the CDR3 is 12 residues. The CDR3 DNA sequence: TGTGCCAGCAGCTACGGCCCGGACGAGCAGTACTTC. This gives the protein CASSYGPDEQYF.

This clonotype came up a few times. This chain links TRBV2 with TRBJ2-4; 15 positions agree with TRBD2. The trim removed 5 bases at V and 3 bases at J, leaving 11 bases unmatched. The germline CDR1 and CDR2 sequences are SNHLY and FYNNEI. The length of the CDR3 is 19 residues. This chain's CDR3 is CASSPYGTSGGTDKNIQYF. The CDR3 bases are TGTGCCAGCAGTCCCTATGGGACTAGCGGGGGGACAGACAAAAACATTCAGTACTTC.

CDR3 sequence (DNA): TGTGCCAGCAGTCTCTATCAAACCCTTAGCAATCAGCCCCAGCATTTT. Protein sequence: CASSLYQTLSNQPQHF. This chain links TRBV2 with TRBJ1-5; D unresolved. Trimming removed 5 bases at V and 0 bases at J, with 14 bases between. Per the germline V gene, CDR1 is SNHLY and CDR2 is FYNNEI. CDR3 length equals 16 residues.

The chain recombines TRBV29-1 with TRBJ2-4; TRBD1 agrees at 8 bases. Germline V lookup: CDR1 SQVTM, CDR2 ANQGSEA. The CDR3 has 13 residues. V lost 7 bases and J lost 4; bases outside the gene matches: 6. The CDR3 region has the DNA TGCAGCGCCCTGGGACAGGAAAAAAACATTCAGTACTTC. Translated, it gives CSALGQEKNIQYF.

This clonotype was observed a single time. V and J are TRBV6-1 and TRBJ2-1; D may be TRBD2 (5 bases). Trimming shortened V by 4 bases and J by 7 bases, and 17 bases separated the two germline ends. The germline gives CDR1 MNHNS, CDR2 SASEGT. This CDR3 region has 15 residues. CDR3 DNA sequence: TGTGCCAGCAGTGCGGCTAGCACGGGTAAAAATGAGCAGTTCTTC. Translated, it gives CASSAASTGKNEQFF.

CDR3 coding DNA: TGTGCCAGCAGTACGGGAGGGGGGAATTTTAGAAACATTCAGTACTTC. As protein: CASSTGGGNFRNIQYF. The chain has TRBV5-4 and TRBJ2-7, with 8 bases aligning to TRBD2. The DNA end favors TRBJ2-4, so the J call may be wrong. The length of the CDR3 is 16 residues. Germline assignment: CDR1 SGHNT and CDR2 YYREEE (reference sequence).

The rearrangement joins TRBV5-1 to TRBJ2-7, with 12 positions matching TRBD2. The J call is doubtful: the DNA matches TRBJ2-5 better. The CDR3 is 16 amino acids. Germline CDR1 is SGHRS and CDR2 is YFSETQ. CDR3 sequence (DNA): TGCGCCAGCAGCGCCGGGACTAGCGGGTTCGGAGAGACCCAGTACTTC. Its protein product is CASSAGTSGFGETQYF.

The V call is TRBV28, the J call TRBJ2-7, with no clear D. The CDR3 is 12 amino acids. Germline CDR1 MDHEN, CDR2 SYDVKM. With 7 bases removed from V and 4 bases from J, the gap between germline ends came to 11 bases. CDR3: CASTSAPYEQYF. The CDR3 coding sequence is TGTGCCAGCACCTCAGCCCCTTACGAGCAGTACTTC.

V and J are TRBV7-2 and TRBJ2-3; 11 bases line up with TRBD1. J was trimmed by 2 bases and V by 5 bases; bases with no gene match: 12. Germline V CDR1 and CDR2: SGHTA, FQGNSA. CDR3 size: 18 residues. The CDR3 spells CASSPQEGTGGFTDTQYF. As DNA, the CDR3 is TGTGCCAGCAGCCCCCAAGAGGGGACAGGGGGTTTCACAGATACGCAGTATTTT.